Below, 13 T cell receptor beta chains from the same sample are listed, as sequenced in a study of tumor-infiltrating lymphocytes in primary liver carcinoma. The tissue used was unsorted bulk material of 20-30 mg. RNA and DNA were co-extracted from it with the AllPrep DNA/RNA mini kit. The authors made TCR beta cDNA from approximately 500 ng total RNA with a constant-region primer. Sequencing libraries for TCR beta derived from three nested multiplex PCR rounds that used slightly modified ARM-PCR. A C-beta reverse primer and TRBV1-TRBV30 forward primers served in each of the first two PCR rounds, at ten to eleven cycles apiece. From the multiplex PCR reads, TCRdb called clonotypes with MiXCR, one entry per CDR3 protein. The sample shows tens of thousands of distinct CDR3 sequences, around three quarters of them seen only once. The sample was liver tumor tissue from sampling region 2. Regarding subset: tumor region T2, inferior pole. The receptors here all came from a man aged 40-49 years with primary liver carcinoma and hepatitis B virus infection.

Regarding this clonotype: Sequence at one end of the junction differs from germline and may be a read error. In nucleotides, the CDR3 is TGTGCCAGCAGGGCTTGGTATTATTCACTCCTCCACTTT. Its translation: CASRAWYYSLLHF. The chain employs TRBV6-5 and TRBJ1-6; D not certain. This CDR3 is 13 amino acids long. CDR1 MNHEY and CDR2 SVGAGI come from the germline V gene.

The CDR3 reads CASIFRTSGALSSYEQYF. The CDR3 bases are TGTGCCAGCATCTTCCGGACTAGCGGGGCCCTGAGTTCCTACGAGCAGTACTTC. The chain couples TRBV6-1 to TRBJ2-7, with 12 bases lining up with TRBD2. The CDR3 is 18 amino acids. The V segment lost 7 bases and the J segment 1 base; nucleotides outside the gene matches: 14. CDR1 and CDR2 (germline): MNHNS, SASEGT.

The chain couples TRBV10-3 to TRBJ2-3; a weak D match, TRBD2 (5 bases). The CDR3 is 14 residues long. Between the trimmed V and J ends, which lost 9 bases and 4 bases, there was a span of 17 bases. Germline V gene data show CDR1 as ENHRY and CDR2 as SYGVKD. As DNA, the CDR3 is TGTGCCATGAGCTTGGGCAGAGGGTCAGATACGCAGTATTTT. It encodes CAMSLGRGSDTQYF.

On this clonotype: A read error may be the cause here, since a much bigger clone is one base away. This sequence joins TRBV28 and TRBJ2-7; D is unclear. This CDR3 is built from 13 residues. V lost 7 bases, J lost 9 bases, and 19 bases lay in between. Germline V gives CDR1 MDHEN, CDR2 SYDVKM. The CDR3 nucleotides are TGTGCCAGCAATATCGTGGCCCTGGGCGTGCAGTACTTC. Its translation is CASNIVALGVQYF.

A note on this clonotype: A junction end diverges from the germline sequence, so it may reflect a read error. CDR3: CASHEGPGGTRYF. The CDR3 DNA follows: TGCGCCAGTCATGAGGGGCCTGGAGGTACGCGGTATTTT. The rearrangement joins TRBV5-1 to TRBJ2-3; either TRBD1 or TRBD2 may supply D (5 bases each). Germline V gene sequence: CDR1 SGHRS, CDR2 YFSETQ. This CDR3 comprises 13 residues.

The chain couples TRBV12-3 or TRBV12-4 to TRBJ2-1, with TRBD2 as a possible D gene (7 bases). Trimming took off 7 bases at V and 12 bases at J, with 34 bases between the two ends. This CDR3 has 18 amino acids. The CDR3 is CASTPRGAGEGSYNMQFF. CDR3 DNA sequence: TGTGCCAGCACTCCTAGGGGGGCGGGAGAAGGCTCCTACAATATGCAGTTCTTC.

With respect to this clonotype: One end of the junction does not line up with germline, which may come from a read error. V is TRBV7-8 and J is TRBJ2-7; 7 nucleotides align to TRBD1. CDR1 and CDR2 from the germline V gene are SGHVS and FQNEAQ. This CDR3 has 15 amino acids. The CDR3 DNA sequence: TGTACCAGCAGCATAGAGGGACAGCTATCCTACGAGCAGTACTTC. This encodes CTSSIEGQLSYEQYF.

This clonotype has only a few counts. An end of the junction does not agree with germline; a read error may underlie this. The chain couples TRBV11-2 to TRBJ2-2, with a possible D match to TRBD2 (5 bases). CDR1 and CDR2 from the germline V gene are SGHAT and FQNNGV. CDR3 length equals 12 residues. CDR3 sequence reads: CASSTNTGKLFF. The CDR3 nucleotides read TGTGCTAGCAGCACAAACACCGGGAAGCTGTTCTTT. Full variable domain (missing parts from reference TRBV11-2 and TRBJ2-2): EAGVAQSPRYKIIEKRQSVAFWCNPISGHATLYWYQQILGQGPKLLIQFQNNGVVDDSQLPKDRFSAERLKGVDSTLKIQPAKLEDSAVYLCASSTNTGKLFFGEGSRLTVL.

With respect to this clonotype: Germline is not matched at one junction end, which may reflect a read error. This chain uses TRBV7-3 with TRBJ1-6; D unresolved. This CDR3 has 15 amino acids. The germline V gene encodes CDR1 SGHTA and CDR2 FQGTGA. The chain's CDR3 is CASSLTPGGNSALHF. The CDR3 nucleotides read TGTGCCAGCAGCTTAACGCCGGGCGGCAATTCAGCCCTCCACTTT.

Of note for this clonotype: Its ends do not fully match the called genes, so a read error is possible. The V call is TRBV29-1, the J call TRBJ2-5; 7 bases agree with TRBD2. CDR3 length equals 13 residues. The germline gives CDR1 SQVTM, CDR2 ANQGSEA. CDR3 sequence: CSVGGRVAETQCF. CDR3 nucleotide sequence: TGCAGTGTCGGTGGGAGGGTCGCTGAGACCCAGTGCTTC.

As regards this clonotype: A junction boundary mismatches the germline segment, possibly from a read error. This chain uses TRBV10-3 with TRBJ2-7, with 8 bases aligning to TRBD2. The CDR3 sequence is 14 residues long. Germline V gene data show CDR1 as ENHRY and CDR2 as SYGVKD. The CDR3 region has the DNA TGTGCCACGTTGACTAGCGTGGGCCTGGACGAACAGTACTTC. Its translation: CATLTSVGLDEQYF.

Comments on this clonotype: A junction boundary mismatches the germline segment, possibly from a read error. The chain combines TRBV11-2 with TRBJ2-7; 8 bases agree with TRBD2. The CDR3 has 19 amino acids. Germline CDR1 and CDR2: SGHAT and FQNNGV. Written as DNA, the CDR3 is TGTGCCAGCAACTTAATTACTAACGGGAGGGCCGACTCTCCCTACGAGCAGTACTTC. Amino acid sequence: CASNLITNGRADSPYEQYF.

Regarding this clonotype: A read error may produce the germline difference seen at one junction end. The gene calls are TRBV11-2 and TRBJ2-3, with a tentative D call TRBD1 (6 bases). This CDR3 is 14 amino acids long. Germline CDR1 reads SGHAT; CDR2 reads FQNNGV. This CDR3 reads CAISVSRGSDTHYF. In nucleotides, the CDR3 is TGTGCCATCAGCGTATCCAGGGGATCAGATACGCACTATTTT.